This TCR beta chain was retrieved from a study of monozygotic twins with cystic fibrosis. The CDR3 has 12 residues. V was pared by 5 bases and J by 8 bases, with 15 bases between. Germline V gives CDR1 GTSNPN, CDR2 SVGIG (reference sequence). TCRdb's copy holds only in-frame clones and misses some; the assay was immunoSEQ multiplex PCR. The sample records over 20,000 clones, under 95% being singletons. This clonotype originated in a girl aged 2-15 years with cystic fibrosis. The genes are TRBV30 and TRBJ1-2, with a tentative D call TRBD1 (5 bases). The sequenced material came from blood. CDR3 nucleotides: TGTGCCTGGGGAACGGGGGGTCCGGGCTACACCTTC. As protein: CAWGTGGPGYTF.